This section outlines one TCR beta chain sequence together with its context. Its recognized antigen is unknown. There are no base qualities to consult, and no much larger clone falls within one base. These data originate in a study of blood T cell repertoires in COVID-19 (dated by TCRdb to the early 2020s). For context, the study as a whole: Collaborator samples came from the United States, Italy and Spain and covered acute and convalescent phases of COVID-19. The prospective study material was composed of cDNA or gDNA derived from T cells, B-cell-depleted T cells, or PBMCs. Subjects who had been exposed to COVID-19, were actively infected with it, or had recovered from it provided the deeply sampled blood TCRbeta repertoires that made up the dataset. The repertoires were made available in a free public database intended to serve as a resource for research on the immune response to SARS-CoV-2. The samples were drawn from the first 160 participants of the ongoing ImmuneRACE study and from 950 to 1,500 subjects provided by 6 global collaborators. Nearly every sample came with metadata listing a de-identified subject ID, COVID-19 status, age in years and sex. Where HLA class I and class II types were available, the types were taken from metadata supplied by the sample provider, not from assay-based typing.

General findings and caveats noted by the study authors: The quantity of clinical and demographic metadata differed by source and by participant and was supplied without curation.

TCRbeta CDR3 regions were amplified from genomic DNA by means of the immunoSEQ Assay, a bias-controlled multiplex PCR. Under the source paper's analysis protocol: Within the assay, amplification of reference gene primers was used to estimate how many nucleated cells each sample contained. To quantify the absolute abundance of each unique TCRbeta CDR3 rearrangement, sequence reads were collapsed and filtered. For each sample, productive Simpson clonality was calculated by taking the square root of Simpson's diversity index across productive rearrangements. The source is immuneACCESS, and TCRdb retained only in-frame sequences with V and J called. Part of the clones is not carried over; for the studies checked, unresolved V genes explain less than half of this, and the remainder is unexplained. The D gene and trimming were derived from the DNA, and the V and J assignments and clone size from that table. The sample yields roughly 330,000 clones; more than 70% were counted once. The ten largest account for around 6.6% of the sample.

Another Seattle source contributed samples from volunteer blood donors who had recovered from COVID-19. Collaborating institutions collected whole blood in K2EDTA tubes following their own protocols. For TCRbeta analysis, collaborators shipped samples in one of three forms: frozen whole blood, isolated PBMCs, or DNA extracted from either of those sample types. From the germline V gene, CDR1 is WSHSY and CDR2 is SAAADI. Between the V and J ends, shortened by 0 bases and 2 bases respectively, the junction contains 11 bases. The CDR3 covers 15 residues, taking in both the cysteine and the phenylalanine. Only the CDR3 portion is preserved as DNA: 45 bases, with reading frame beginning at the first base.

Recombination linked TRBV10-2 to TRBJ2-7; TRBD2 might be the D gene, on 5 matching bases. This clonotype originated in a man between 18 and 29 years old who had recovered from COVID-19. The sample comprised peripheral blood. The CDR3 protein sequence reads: CASSESRGITYEQYF. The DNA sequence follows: TGCGCCAGCAGTGAGTCGAGAGGGATTACCTACGAGCAGTACTTC.